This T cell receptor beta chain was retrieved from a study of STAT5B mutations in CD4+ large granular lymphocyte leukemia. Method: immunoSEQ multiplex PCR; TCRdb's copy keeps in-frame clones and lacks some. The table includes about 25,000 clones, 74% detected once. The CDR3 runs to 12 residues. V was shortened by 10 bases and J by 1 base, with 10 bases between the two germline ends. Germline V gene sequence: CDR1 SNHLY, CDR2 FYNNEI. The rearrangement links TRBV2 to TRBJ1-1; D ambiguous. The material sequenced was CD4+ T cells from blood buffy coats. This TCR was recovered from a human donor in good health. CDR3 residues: CATTGENTEAFF. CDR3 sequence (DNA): TGTGCCACTACTGGGGAGAACACTGAAGCTTTCTTT.